Described below is a single T cell receptor beta chain sequence and its context. Its antigen remains unidentified. CDR1 is SGHDT, CDR2 YYEEEE, per germline. Trimming removed 5 bases at V and 3 bases at J, with 18 bases between. The CDR3 spans 15 residues. Genomic DNA served as template for TCR beta VDJ and CDR3 profiling. TCRdb ran MiXCR on the reads and lists one entry per CDR3 protein. Here the sample spans some 150,000 distinct CDR3 sequences, less than 60% being singletons. Patients included in sequencing had previously demonstrated CD8+CD57+ cell expansion by flow cytometry. Blood came from patients not yet given any therapy. This sample is drawn from a study of CD8+CD57+ T cells in acquired aplastic anemia. Study conclusions and caveats: Shared by patients and controls, fewer than 30 CD8+ CDR3s were abundant in patients. The CD8+ Simpson's diversity of patients and controls was not significantly different.

This sequence was found in a human donor with aplastic anemia. What was sequenced was sorted CD4+, CD8+, or CD8+CD57+ T cells (not recorded which) from PBMCs. The gene calls are TRBV5-6 and TRBJ2-7, with a tentative D call TRBD1 (6 bases). CDR3 protein: CASSSQNRDLYEQYF. For the CDR3, the DNA is TGTGCCAGCAGTTCTCAAAACAGGGATCTCTACGAGCAGTACTTC. Looking up the rest from reference TRBV5-6 and TRBJ2-7 gives the full variable domain: DAGVTQSPTHLIKTRGQQVTLRCSPKSGHDTVSWYQQALGQGPQFIFQYYEEEERQRGNFPDRFSGHQFPNYSSELNVNALLLGDSALYLCASSSQNRDLYEQYFGPGTRLTVT.